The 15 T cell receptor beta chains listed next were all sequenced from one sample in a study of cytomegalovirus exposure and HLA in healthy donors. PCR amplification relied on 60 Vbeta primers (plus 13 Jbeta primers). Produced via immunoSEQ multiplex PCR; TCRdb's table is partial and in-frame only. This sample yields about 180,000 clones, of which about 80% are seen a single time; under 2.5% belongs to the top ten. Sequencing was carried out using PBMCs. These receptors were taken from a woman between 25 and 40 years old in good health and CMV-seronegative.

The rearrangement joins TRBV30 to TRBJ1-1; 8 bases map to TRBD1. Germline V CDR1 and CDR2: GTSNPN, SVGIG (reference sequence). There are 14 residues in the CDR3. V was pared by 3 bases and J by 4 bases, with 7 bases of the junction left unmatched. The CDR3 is CAWRRAGGFTEAFF. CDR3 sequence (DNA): TGTGCCTGGAGGAGGGCAGGGGGCTTCACTGAAGCTTTCTTT.

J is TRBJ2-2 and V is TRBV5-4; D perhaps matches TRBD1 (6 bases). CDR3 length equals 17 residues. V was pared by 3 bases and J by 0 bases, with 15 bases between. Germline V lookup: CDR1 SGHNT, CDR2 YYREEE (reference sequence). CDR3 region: CASSSETGYSNTGELFF. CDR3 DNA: TGTGCCAGCAGCTCCGAAACAGGGTACTCGAACACCGGGGAGCTGTTTTTT.

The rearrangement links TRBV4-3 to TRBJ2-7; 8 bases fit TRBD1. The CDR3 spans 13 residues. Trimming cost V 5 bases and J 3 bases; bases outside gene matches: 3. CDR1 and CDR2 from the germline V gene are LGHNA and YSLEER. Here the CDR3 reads CASSSTGGYEQYF. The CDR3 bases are TGCGCCAGCAGCTCAACAGGGGGCTACGAGCAGTACTTC.

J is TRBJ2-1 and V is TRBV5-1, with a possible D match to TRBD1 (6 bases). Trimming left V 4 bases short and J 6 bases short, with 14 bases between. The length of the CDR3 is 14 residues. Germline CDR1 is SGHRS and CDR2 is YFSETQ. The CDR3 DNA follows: TGCGCCAGCAGCGGGGGACAAGCTAGCAATGAGCAGTTCTTC. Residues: CASSGGQASNEQFF.

The CDR3 is CASSVYRAGANVLTF. For the CDR3, the DNA is TGTGCCAGCAGCGTTTACAGGGCTGGGGCCAACGTCCTGACTTTC. The chain combines TRBV9 with TRBJ2-6; perhaps TRBD1 as D (6 bases). CDR3 length: 15 residues. Trimming took off 2 bases at V and 2 bases at J, with 8 bases between the two ends. The germline V gene encodes CDR1 SGDLS and CDR2 YYNGEE.

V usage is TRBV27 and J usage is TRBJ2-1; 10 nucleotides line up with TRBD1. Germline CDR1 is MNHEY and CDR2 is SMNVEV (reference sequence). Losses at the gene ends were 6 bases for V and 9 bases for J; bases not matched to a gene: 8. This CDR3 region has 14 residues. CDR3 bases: TGTGCCAGCAGCTGGGGACAGGGGCAGAGTGAGCAGTTCTTC. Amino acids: CASSWGQGQSEQFF.

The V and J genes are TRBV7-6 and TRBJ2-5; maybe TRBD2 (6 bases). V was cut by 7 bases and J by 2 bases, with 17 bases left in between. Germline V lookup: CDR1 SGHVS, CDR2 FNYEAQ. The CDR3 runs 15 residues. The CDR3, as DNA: TGTGCCAGCACGTGGCGCCCGGGGGAACAAGAGACCCAGTACTTC. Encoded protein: CASTWRPGEQETQYF.

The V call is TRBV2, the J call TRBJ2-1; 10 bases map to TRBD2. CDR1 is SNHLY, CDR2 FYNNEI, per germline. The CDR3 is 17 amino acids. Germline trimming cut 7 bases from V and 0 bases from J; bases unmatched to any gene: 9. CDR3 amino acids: CASTGHGLAVSYNEQFF. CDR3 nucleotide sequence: TGTGCCAGCACCGGACACGGACTAGCGGTCTCCTACAATGAGCAGTTCTTC.

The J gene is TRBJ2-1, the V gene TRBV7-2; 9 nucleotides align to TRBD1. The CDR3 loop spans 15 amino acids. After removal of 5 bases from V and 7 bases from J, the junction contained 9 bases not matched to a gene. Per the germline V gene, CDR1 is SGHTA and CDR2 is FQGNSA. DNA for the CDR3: TGTGCCAGCAGCATAACCGGGACAGGGTGGAATGAGCAGTTCTTC. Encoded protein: CASSITGTGWNEQFF.

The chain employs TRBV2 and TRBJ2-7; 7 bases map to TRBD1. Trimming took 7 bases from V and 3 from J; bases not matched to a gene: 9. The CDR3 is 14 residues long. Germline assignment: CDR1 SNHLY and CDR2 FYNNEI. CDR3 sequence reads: CASTKGPGGYEQYF. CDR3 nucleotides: TGTGCCAGCACCAAGGGGCCAGGGGGCTACGAGCAGTACTTC.

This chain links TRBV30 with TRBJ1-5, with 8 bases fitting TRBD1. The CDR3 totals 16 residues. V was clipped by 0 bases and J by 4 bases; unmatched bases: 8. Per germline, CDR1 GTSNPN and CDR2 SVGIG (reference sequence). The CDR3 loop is CAWSVLGDRGNQPQHF. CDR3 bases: TGTGCCTGGAGTGTATTGGGAGACAGGGGTAATCAGCCCCAGCATTTT.

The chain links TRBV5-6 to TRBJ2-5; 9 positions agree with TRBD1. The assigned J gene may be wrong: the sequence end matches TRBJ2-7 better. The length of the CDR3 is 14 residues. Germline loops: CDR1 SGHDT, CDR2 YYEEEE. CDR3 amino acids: CASSLHRGLYEQYF. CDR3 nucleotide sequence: TGTGCCAGCAGCTTACACAGGGGGCTCTACGAGCAGTACTTC.

The CDR3 bases are TGTGCCAGTAAGGGGGACAGGGCACGGGGAGTTCGTGCAGATACGCAGTATTTT. It specifies CASKGDRARGVRADTQYF. This rearrangement joins TRBV19 to TRBJ2-3; 9 bases match TRBD1. CDR1 is LNHDA and CDR2 is SQIVND in the germline V gene (reference sequence). The junction had 18 bases not matched to a gene; V was cut back by 7 bases and J by 4 bases. This CDR3 spans 18 amino acids.

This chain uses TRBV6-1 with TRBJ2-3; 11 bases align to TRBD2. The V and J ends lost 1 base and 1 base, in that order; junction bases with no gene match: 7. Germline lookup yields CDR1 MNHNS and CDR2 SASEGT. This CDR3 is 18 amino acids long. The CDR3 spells CASSEVLAGGLGTDTQYF. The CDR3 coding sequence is TGTGCCAGCAGTGAAGTGTTAGCGGGGGGGCTTGGCACAGATACGCAGTATTTT.

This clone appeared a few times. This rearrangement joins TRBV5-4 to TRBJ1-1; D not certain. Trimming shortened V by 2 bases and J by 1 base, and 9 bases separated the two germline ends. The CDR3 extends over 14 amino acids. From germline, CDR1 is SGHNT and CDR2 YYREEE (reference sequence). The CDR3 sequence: CASSLFTTNTEAFF. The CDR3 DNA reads TGTGCCAGCAGCTTATTCACAACGAACACTGAAGCTTTCTTT. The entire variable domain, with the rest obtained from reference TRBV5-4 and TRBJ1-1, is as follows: ETGVTQSPTHLIKTRGQQVTLRCSSQSGHNTVSWYQQALGQGPQFIFQYYREEENGRGNFPPRFSGLQFPNYSSELNVNALELDDSALYLCASSLFTTNTEAFFGQGTRLTVV.